The 31 T cell receptor beta chains below come from one sample, sequenced in a study of OX40 agonist ivuxolimab in advanced cancers. Sequencing used immunoSEQ multiplex PCR; TCRdb keeps in-frame clones, though not all of them. The table lists some 57,000 clones, roughly four fifths of them singletons. This sample comprised CD4+ or CD8+ T cells sorted from blood, obtained in a trial of the OX40 agonist ivuxolimab. The receptors here all came from an adult with an advanced solid tumor such as melanoma, head and neck, liver or kidney cancer.

By its share, this clone is medium-sized (0.01 to 0.1%). The chain recombines TRBV5-1 with TRBJ1-2; 9 bases are shared with TRBD1. The length of the CDR3 is 14 residues. The trim removed 2 bases at V and 6 bases at J, leaving 5 bases unmatched. CDR1 SGHRS and CDR2 YFSETQ come from the germline V gene. CDR3 region: CASSLDTGGDGYTF. CDR3 DNA sequence: TGCGCCAGCAGCTTAGATACAGGGGGCGATGGCTACACCTTC.

This chain uses TRBV6-5 with TRBJ1-2, with D tentatively TRBD1 (5 bases). The CDR3 has 15 amino acids. Per the germline V gene, CDR1 is MNHEY and CDR2 is SVGAGI. V gave up 0 bases and J gave up 2 bases, with 10 bases separating them. CDR3 region: CASSYSGVGNYGYTF. The CDR3 DNA follows: TGTGCCAGCAGTTACTCAGGGGTGGGGAACTATGGCTACACCTTC.

This clone appeared once. The chain uses TRBV19 and TRBJ1-4; weak D call: TRBD1 (6 bases). The germline gives CDR1 LNHDA, CDR2 SQIVND (reference sequence). The V and J ends lost 2 bases and 1 base respectively, with 11 bases between them. The CDR3 is made up of 16 amino acids. The CDR3 DNA reads TGTGCCAGTAGTATAACGGGGGCTGGAACTAATGAAAAACTGTTTTTT. Amino acid sequence: CASSITGAGTNEKLFF.

This rearrangement joins TRBV4-1 to TRBJ2-7; D gene uncertain. V lost 1 base, J lost 0 bases, and 10 bases lay in between. CDR3 length: 15 residues. Germline assignment: CDR1 MGHRA and CDR2 YSYEKL. The CDR3 nucleotides are TGCGCCAGCAGCCAAGGCCTATCGAGCTCCTACGAGCAGTACTTC. It yields the protein CASSQGLSSSYEQYF.

The count of this clone is one. In DNA, the CDR3 is TGTGCCAGCAGCTTAGGGGAACAGGGGGGACAAGAGACCCAGTACTTC. It yields the protein CASSLGEQGGQETQYF. The chain recombines TRBV7-9 with TRBJ2-5, with TRBD1 identical over 8 bases. The CDR3 loop spans 16 amino acids. Losses at the gene ends were 1 base for V and 2 bases for J; bases not matched to a gene: 6. In germline, CDR1 is SEHNR, CDR2 FQNEAQ (reference sequence). The variable domain in full, completed from reference TRBV7-9 and TRBJ2-5, reads DTGVSQNPRHKITKRGQNVTFRCDPISEHNRLYWYRQTLGQGPEFLTYFQNEAQLEKSRLLSDRFSAERPKGSFSTLEIQRTEQGDSAMYLCASSLGEQGGQETQYFGPGTRLLVL.

CDR3 nucleotide sequence: TGTGCCAGTAGTTTGGACAGGGGGCCCTACGAGCAGTACTTC. Its protein product is CASSLDRGPYEQYF. The rearrangement uses TRBV19 and TRBJ2-7; 11 bases line up with TRBD1. From germline, CDR1 is LNHDA and CDR2 SQIVND (reference sequence). This CDR3 spans 14 amino acids. J lost 2 bases, V lost 5 bases, and 2 bases had no gene match.

The chain links TRBV10-1 to TRBJ2-1; D uncertain. From germline, CDR1 is WNHNN and CDR2 SYGVQD (reference sequence). This CDR3 comprises 13 residues. Trimming took 0 bases from V and 9 from J, leaving 9 bases between them. CDR3 sequence (DNA): TGCGCCAGCAGTGAGTCGAGTATAAGTGAGCAGTTCTTC. It yields the protein CASSESSISEQFF.

This chain joins TRBV7-8 and TRBJ1-5; TRBD1 matches at 10 bases. The CDR3 consists of 15 residues. V trimming: 4 bases; J trimming: 5 bases; junction bases outside the gene matches: 5. From germline, CDR1 is SGHVS and CDR2 FQNEAQ. CDR3 nucleotides: TGTGCCAGCAGCTCCGACAGGGGGCGCGATCAGCCCCAGCATTTT. It specifies CASSSDRGRDQPQHF.

This chain connects TRBV6-5 to TRBJ1-6, with D unclear. The CDR3 covers 14 residues. Per germline, CDR1 MNHEY and CDR2 SVGAGI. Between the trimmed V and J ends, which lost 9 bases and 3 bases, there was a span of 12 bases. The CDR3 DNA reads as TGTGCCAGTCGGCGAACGAGCTATAATTCACCCCTCCACTTT. It yields the protein CASRRTSYNSPLHF.

The chain joins TRBV4-1 to TRBJ1-4; tentatively, D is TRBD1 (6 bases). Germline loops: CDR1 MGHRA, CDR2 YSYEKL. The CDR3 consists of 14 residues. The ends were cut back, 1 base at V and 5 bases at J, with 8 bases in the middle. Here the CDR3 reads CASSQGQENEKLFF. CDR3 sequence (DNA): TGCGCCAGCAGCCAAGGACAGGAAAATGAAAAACTGTTTTTT.

The rearrangement links TRBV10-3 to TRBJ2-3, with D possibly being TRBD2 (5 bases). The CDR3 is made up of 14 amino acids. CDR1 and CDR2 (germline): ENHRY, SYGVKD. Trimming pared 3 bases from V and 4 bases from J, leaving 11 bases between. Here the CDR3 DNA reads TGTGCCATCAGTGAAGGGAGAATAGCAGATACGCAGTATTTT. Translating gives CAISEGRIADTQYF.

The J gene is TRBJ2-1, the V gene TRBV10-3, with 7 positions matching TRBD1. The length of the CDR3 is 12 residues. Germline values: CDR1 ENHRY, CDR2 SYGVKD. J lost 8 bases, V lost 10 bases, and 8 bases had no gene match. The CDR3 protein is CASSGTDYEQFF. The CDR3 nucleotides read TGTGCCAGTTCCGGGACAGATTATGAGCAGTTCTTC.

This clone showed up just once. The chain has TRBV19 and TRBJ1-6; D not certain. Germline V CDR1 and CDR2: LNHDA, SQIVND (reference sequence). The CDR3 is 17 residues long. The V end was cut by 1 base, the J end by 0 bases, with 10 bases between. CDR3 bases: TGTGCCAGTAGTATAGGAGAACCGAGCTCCTATAATTCACCCCTCCACTTT. Translated: CASSIGEPSSYNSPLHF.

The V call is TRBV7-6, the J call TRBJ2-2, with 7 bases aligning to TRBD2. This CDR3 region has 15 residues. Germline values: CDR1 SGHVS, CDR2 FNYEAQ. The junction had 3 bases not matched to a gene; V was cut back by 1 base and J by 4 bases. The CDR3 is CASSLGTSSTGELFF. CDR3 bases: TGTGCCAGCAGCTTAGGGACTAGTAGCACCGGGGAGCTGTTTTTT.

V and J are TRBV7-6 and TRBJ1-2; D ambiguous. CDR3 size: 13 residues. The ends were cut back, 3 bases at V and 1 base at J, with 6 bases in the middle. In germline, CDR1 is SGHVS, CDR2 FNYEAQ. The CDR3 spells CASSLGINYGYTF. In nucleotides, the CDR3 is TGTGCCAGCAGCTTGGGGATTAACTATGGCTACACCTTC.

The rearrangement links TRBV6-5 to TRBJ1-2; D ambiguous. Germline V gene sequence: CDR1 MNHEY, CDR2 SVGAGI. The CDR3 length is 13 residues. V dropped 10 bases and J dropped 1 base, with 13 bases sitting between them. The CDR3, as DNA: TGTGCCACTCAGTCCATAGTTAACTATGGCTACACCTTC. Its protein product is CATQSIVNYGYTF.

This chain joins TRBV11-2 and TRBJ2-7; tentative D call: TRBD2 (6 bases). The germline V gene encodes CDR1 SGHAT and CDR2 FQNNGV. This CDR3 contains 14 residues. V shed 5 bases and J shed 2 bases, with 13 bases lying between them. The CDR3 nucleotides read TGTGCCAGCAGCAGCACCCGGGAGACCTACGAGCAGTACTTC. As protein: CASSSTRETYEQYF.

The chain employs TRBV5-6 and TRBJ1-2; no reliable D call. Germline values: CDR1 SGHDT, CDR2 YYEEEE. The CDR3 has 14 residues. Between the trimmed V and J ends, which lost 0 bases and 8 bases, there was a span of 14 bases. In DNA, the CDR3 is TGTGCCAGCAGCTTGGAGCAGTTCCCCCGGGGCTACACCTTC. The encoded protein is CASSLEQFPRGYTF.

This clone was detected a few times. This sequence joins TRBV27 and TRBJ2-7; unclear D gene. Germline CDR1 is MNHEY and CDR2 is SMNVEV (reference sequence). Trimming left V 2 bases short and J 5 bases short, with 13 bases between. The CDR3 has 14 residues. The CDR3 DNA sequence: TGTGCCAGCAGTTTAACGACCGCTCGGGACGAGCAGTACTTC. It encodes CASSLTTARDEQYF.

The count of this clone is one. The chain employs TRBV5-1 and TRBJ2-7, with TRBD1 matching over 8 bases. CDR3 length equals 15 residues. After removal of 0 bases from V and 3 bases from J, the junction contained 5 bases not matched to a gene. Germline V gives CDR1 SGHRS, CDR2 YFSETQ. The CDR3 bases are TGCGCCAGCAGCTTGGGAGGACAGGGTGGCTACGAGCAGTACTTC. Its translation is CASSLGGQGGYEQYF.

The gene calls are TRBV19 and TRBJ2-7; 7 bases fit TRBD1. Germline V gene sequence: CDR1 LNHDA, CDR2 SQIVND (reference sequence). The ends lost 1 base at V and 4 bases at J; junction bases unmatched: 7. The CDR3 length is 15 residues. Written as DNA, the CDR3 is TGTGCCAGTAGTATAGTCCCGGGACAGTCATACGAGCAGTACTTC. Translation gives CASSIVPGQSYEQYF.

The V gene is TRBV28, the J gene TRBJ2-7; D assignment may be TRBD1 or TRBD2 (5 bases each). The CDR3 extends over 14 amino acids. Germline values: CDR1 MDHEN, CDR2 SYDVKM. Trimming removed 11 bases from V and 7 bases from J, with 24 bases in between. CDR3 protein: CASTSGTDGQEQYF. The CDR3 DNA sequence: TGTGCCTCTACTTCGGGGACGGATGGCCAGGAGCAGTACTTC.

V usage is TRBV27 and J usage is TRBJ1-5, with a weak D call TRBD1 (5 bases). This CDR3 contains 14 residues. Germline lookup yields CDR1 MNHEY and CDR2 SMNVEV (reference sequence). Trimming shortened V by 6 bases and J by 0 bases, and 9 bases separated the two germline ends. CDR3 amino acids: CASRQDYSNQPQHF. The CDR3, as DNA: TGTGCCAGCAGACAGGATTATAGCAATCAGCCCCAGCATTTT.

J is TRBJ2-7 and V is TRBV21-1; the table's D gene call, TRBD2, was not cross checked with the DNA. TRBV21-1 is listed as a pseudogene. CDR3 length equals 17 residues. CDR3 protein: CASSKKGPRGGWHEQYF. In nucleotides, the CDR3 is TGTGCCAGCAGCAAAAAAGGACCAAGGGGGGGCTGGCACGAGCAGTACTTC.

The V gene is TRBV9, the J gene TRBJ1-5; TRBD1 aligns across 8 bases. The CDR3 contains 14 residues. J gave up 5 bases and V 0 bases, and 1 base lay outside the gene matches. Germline CDR1 is SGDLS and CDR2 is YYNGEE. CDR3 nucleotides: TGTGCCAGCAGCGTAGAACAGGGGGATCAGCCCCAGCATTTT. It is translated as CASSVEQGDQPQHF.

The rearrangement joins TRBV7-9 to TRBJ2-7; 7 positions match TRBD2. Per the germline V gene, CDR1 is SEHNR and CDR2 is FQNEAQ (reference sequence). The CDR3 loop spans 15 amino acids. The V gene end was trimmed by 8 bases and the J gene end by 6 bases; junction bases not matched to a gene: 16. The CDR3 reads CASHGGLFPDGEQYF. DNA for the CDR3: TGTGCCAGCCATGGGGGACTATTTCCGGATGGCGAGCAGTACTTC.

The V and J genes are TRBV19 and TRBJ2-1; D is perhaps TRBD2 (6 bases). Per the germline V gene, CDR1 is LNHDA and CDR2 is SQIVND (reference sequence). The CDR3 spans 17 residues. V gave up 5 bases and J gave up 1 base, with 18 bases separating them. The DNA for the CDR3 is TGTGCCAGTAGTGTGAGAAAGAAGGAGGGGTCCTACAATGAGCAGTTCTTC. Translation: CASSVRKKEGSYNEQFF.

This clone was observed once. This rearrangement joins TRBV10-2 to TRBJ2-5; D is ambiguous. Germline V gives CDR1 WSHSY, CDR2 SAAADI. Trimming removed 7 bases at V and 5 bases at J, with 14 bases between. The CDR3 consists of 13 residues. The CDR3 spells CASTEDLAETQYF. CDR3 sequence (DNA): TGCGCCAGCACCGAGGACCTGGCGGAGACCCAGTACTTC.

Only one count was recorded for this clone. This chain connects TRBV5-8 to TRBJ2-4; tentatively, D is TRBD1 (6 bases). The CDR3 consists of 13 residues. V lost 5 bases and J 8 bases, leaving 14 bases between the germline ends. Germline V CDR1 and CDR2: SGHTS, YDEGEE. CDR3 residues: CASRLQGVDIQYF. The CDR3 coding sequence is TGTGCCAGCAGACTACAGGGTGTAGACATTCAGTACTTC. The full variable domain, rest sourced from reference TRBV5-8 and TRBJ2-4, is EAGVTQSPTHLIKTRGQQATLRCSPISGHTSVYWYQQALGLGLQFLLWYDEGEERNRGNFPPRFSGRQFPNYSSELNVNALELEDSALYLCASRLQGVDIQYFGAGTRLSVL.

The rearrangement uses TRBV19 and TRBJ2-3; D is unresolved. The CDR3 loop spans 12 amino acids. V shed 3 bases and J shed 6 bases, with 7 bases lying between them. Germline CDR1 reads LNHDA; CDR2 reads SQIVND (reference sequence). The CDR3 nucleotides are TGTGCCAGTAGTATGGCGTCCGATACGCAGTATTTT. This codes for CASSMASDTQYF. Full variable domain (remainder filled in from reference TRBV19 and TRBJ2-3): DGGITQSPKYLFRKEGQNVTLSCEQNLNHDAMYWYRQDPGQGLRLIYYSQIVNDFQKGDIAEGYSVSREKKESFPLTVTSAQKNPTAFYLCASSMASDTQYFGPGTRLTVL.

The gene calls are TRBV6-6 and TRBJ1-3; tentatively, D is TRBD1 (6 bases). This CDR3 region has 13 residues. Germline CDR1 and CDR2: MNHNY and SVGAGI (reference sequence). Between the trimmed V and J ends, which lost 7 bases and 8 bases, there was a span of 15 bases. This CDR3 is CASTSRGAHTIYF. The CDR3 DNA reads as TGTGCCAGCACGTCACGGGGGGCCCACACCATATATTTT.